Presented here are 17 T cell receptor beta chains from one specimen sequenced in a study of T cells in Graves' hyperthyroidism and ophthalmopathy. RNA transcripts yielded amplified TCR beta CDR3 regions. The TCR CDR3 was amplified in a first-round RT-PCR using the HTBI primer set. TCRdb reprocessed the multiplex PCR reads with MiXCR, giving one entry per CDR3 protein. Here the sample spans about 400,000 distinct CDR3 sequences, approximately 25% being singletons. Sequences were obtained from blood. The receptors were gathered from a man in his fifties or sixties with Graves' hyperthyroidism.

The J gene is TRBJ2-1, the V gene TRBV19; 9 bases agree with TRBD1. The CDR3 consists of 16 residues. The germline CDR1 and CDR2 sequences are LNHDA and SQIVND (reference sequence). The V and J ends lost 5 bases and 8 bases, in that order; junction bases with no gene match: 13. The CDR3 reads CASSPQRGQGGHEQFF. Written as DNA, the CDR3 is TGTGCCAGTAGTCCTCAGAGGGGACAGGGAGGCCATGAGCAGTTCTTC.

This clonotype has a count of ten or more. The chain's CDR3 is CASSLRSQDEQFF. CDR3 DNA: TGTGCCAGCAGCCTGAGATCTCAAGATGAGCAGTTCTTC. The chain couples TRBV3-1 to TRBJ2-1, with unresolved D. CDR3 length equals 13 residues. Trimming pared 4 bases from V and 8 bases from J, leaving 12 bases between. In germline, CDR1 is LGHDT, CDR2 YNNKEL (reference sequence).

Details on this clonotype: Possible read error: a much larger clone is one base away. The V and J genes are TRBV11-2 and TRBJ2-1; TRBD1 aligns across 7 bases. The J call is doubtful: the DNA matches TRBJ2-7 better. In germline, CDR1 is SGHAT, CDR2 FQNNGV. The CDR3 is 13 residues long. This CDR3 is CASSWGQYNEQYF. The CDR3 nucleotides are TGTGCCAGCAGCTGGGGACAGTACAATGAGCAGTACTTC.

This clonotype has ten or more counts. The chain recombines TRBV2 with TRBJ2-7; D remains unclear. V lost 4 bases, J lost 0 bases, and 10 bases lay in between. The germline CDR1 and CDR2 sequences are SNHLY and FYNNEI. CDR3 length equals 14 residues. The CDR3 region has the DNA TGTGCCAGCAGTGCCCAGGCAAGCTCCTACGAGCAGTACTTC. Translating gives CASSAQASSYEQYF.

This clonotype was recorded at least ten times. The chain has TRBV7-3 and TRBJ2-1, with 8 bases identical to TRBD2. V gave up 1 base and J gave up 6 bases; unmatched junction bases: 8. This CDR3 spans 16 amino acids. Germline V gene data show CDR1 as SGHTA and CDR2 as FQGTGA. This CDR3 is CASSLRAGGLGNEQFF. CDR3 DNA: TGTGCCAGCAGCTTAAGGGCGGGGGGCCTAGGCAATGAGCAGTTCTTC.

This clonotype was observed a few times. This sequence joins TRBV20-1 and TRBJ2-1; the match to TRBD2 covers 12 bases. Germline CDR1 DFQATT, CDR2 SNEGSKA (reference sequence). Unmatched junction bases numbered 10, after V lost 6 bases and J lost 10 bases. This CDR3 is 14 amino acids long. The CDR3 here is CSAISSGRAGEQFF. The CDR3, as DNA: TGCAGTGCGATATCTAGCGGGAGGGCCGGGGAGCAGTTCTTC.

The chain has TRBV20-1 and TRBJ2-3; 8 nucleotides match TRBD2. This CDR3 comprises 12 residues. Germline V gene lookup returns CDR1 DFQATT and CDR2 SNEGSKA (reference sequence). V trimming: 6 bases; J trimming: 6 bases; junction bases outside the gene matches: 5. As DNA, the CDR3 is TGCAGTGCGAGCTTAGCGGGGGATACGCAGTATTTT. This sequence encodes CSASLAGDTQYF.

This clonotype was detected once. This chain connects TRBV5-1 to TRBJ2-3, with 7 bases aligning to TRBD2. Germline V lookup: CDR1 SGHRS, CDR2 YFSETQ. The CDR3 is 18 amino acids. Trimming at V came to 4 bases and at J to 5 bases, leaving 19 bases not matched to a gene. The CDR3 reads CASSPGTNGRMLLDTQYF. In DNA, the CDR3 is TGCGCCAGCAGCCCCGGGACTAACGGGAGGATGCTTTTAGATACGCAGTATTTT.

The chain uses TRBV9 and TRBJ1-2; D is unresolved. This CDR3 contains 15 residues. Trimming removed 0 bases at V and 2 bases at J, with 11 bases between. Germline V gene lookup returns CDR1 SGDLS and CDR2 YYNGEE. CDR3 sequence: CASSVAPAPNYGYTF. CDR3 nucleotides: TGTGCCAGCAGCGTAGCTCCAGCCCCCAACTATGGCTACACCTTC.

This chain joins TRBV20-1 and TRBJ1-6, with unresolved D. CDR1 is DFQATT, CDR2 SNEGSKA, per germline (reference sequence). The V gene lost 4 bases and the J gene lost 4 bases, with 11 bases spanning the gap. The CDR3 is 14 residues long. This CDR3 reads CSAIITRYNSPLHF. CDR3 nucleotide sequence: TGCAGTGCTATTATCACTCGATATAATTCACCCCTCCACTTT.

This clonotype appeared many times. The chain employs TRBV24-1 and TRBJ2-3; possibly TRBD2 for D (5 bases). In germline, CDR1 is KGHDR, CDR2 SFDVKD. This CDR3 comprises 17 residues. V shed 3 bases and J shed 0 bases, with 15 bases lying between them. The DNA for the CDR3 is TGTGCCACCAGTGATCCCTCCCGGGGTGCTAGCACAGATACGCAGTATTTT. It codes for CATSDPSRGASTDTQYF.

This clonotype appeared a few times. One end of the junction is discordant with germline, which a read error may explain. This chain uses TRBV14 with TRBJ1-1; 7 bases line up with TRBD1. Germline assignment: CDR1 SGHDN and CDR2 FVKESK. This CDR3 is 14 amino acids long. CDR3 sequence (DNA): TGTGCCAGCGGCCACAGGGGCTCTAACACTGAAGCTTTCTTT. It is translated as CASGHRGSNTEAFF.

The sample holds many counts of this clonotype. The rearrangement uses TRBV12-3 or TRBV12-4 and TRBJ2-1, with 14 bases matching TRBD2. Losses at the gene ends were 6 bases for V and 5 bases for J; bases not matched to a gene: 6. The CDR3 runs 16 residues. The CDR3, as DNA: TGTGCCAGCAGCCTATGGGGACTAGCGGGAGACAATGAGCAGTTCTTC. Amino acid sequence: CASSLWGLAGDNEQFF.

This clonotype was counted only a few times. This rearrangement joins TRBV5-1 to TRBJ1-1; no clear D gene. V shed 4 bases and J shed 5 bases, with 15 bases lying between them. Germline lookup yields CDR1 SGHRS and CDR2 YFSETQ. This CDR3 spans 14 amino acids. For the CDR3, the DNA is TGCGCCAGCAGCCCCATGGGGTATGGGACTGAAGCTTTCTTT. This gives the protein CASSPMGYGTEAFF.

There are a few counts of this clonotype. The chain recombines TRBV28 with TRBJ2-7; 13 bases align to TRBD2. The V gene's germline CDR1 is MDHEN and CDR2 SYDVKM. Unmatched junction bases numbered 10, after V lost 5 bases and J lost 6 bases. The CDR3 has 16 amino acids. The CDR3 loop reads CASSPTGLAGDFEQYF. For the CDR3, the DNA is TGTGCCAGCAGTCCTACAGGACTAGCGGGGGACTTCGAGCAGTACTTC.

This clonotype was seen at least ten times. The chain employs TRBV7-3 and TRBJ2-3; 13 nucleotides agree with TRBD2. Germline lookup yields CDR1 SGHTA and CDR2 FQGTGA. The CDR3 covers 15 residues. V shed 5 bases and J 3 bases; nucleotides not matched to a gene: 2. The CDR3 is CASSETSGRTDTQYF. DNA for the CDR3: TGTGCCAGCAGCGAGACTAGCGGGAGGACAGATACGCAGTATTTT.

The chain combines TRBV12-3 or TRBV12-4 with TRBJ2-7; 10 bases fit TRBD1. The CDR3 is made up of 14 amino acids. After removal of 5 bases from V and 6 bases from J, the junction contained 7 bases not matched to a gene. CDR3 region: CASSRGTGDSEQYF. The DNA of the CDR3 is TGTGCCAGCAGTCGCGGGACAGGGGACTCCGAGCAGTACTTC.